These 19 T cell receptor beta chains originate from one sample sequenced in a study of siplizumab effects on memory and regulatory T cells. TCRdb's copy holds only in-frame clones and misses some; the assay was immunoSEQ multiplex PCR. The sample contains approximately 100,000 clones, about 92% of which appear only once. The specimen sequenced was Tregs sorted from blood. These receptors originate from a human donor in good health.

The chain employs TRBV5-1 and TRBJ2-1, with 10 bases fitting TRBD2. Looked up from germline, CDR1 is SGHRS and CDR2 is YFSETQ. V lost 2 bases and J lost 0; bases outside the gene matches: 8. This CDR3 comprises 18 residues. The CDR3 DNA is TGCGCCAGCAGCTTTCCCCGGACTAGCGGTTACTCCTACAATGAGCAGTTCTTC. It is translated as CASSFPRTSGYSYNEQFF.

The V gene is TRBV7-2, the J gene TRBJ2-7, with 8 bases fitting TRBD2. The V gene's germline CDR1 is SGHTA and CDR2 FQGNSA. This CDR3 has 16 amino acids. With 5 bases clipped from V and 2 bases from J, the junction kept 11 bases outside the gene matches. This CDR3 reads CASSILLAGAAYEQYF. CDR3 nucleotide sequence: TGTGCCAGCAGCATCTTGCTAGCGGGCGCCGCCTACGAGCAGTACTTC.

The V and J genes are TRBV6-1 and TRBJ2-7; tentative D call: TRBD2 (6 bases). V shed 8 bases and J shed 0 bases, with 8 bases lying between them. CDR3 length: 12 residues. Germline lookup yields CDR1 MNHNS and CDR2 SASEGT. The CDR3 here is CASLASSYEQYF. CDR3 nucleotides: TGTGCCAGCCTAGCGTCCTCCTACGAGCAGTACTTC.

The rearrangement links TRBV5-6 to TRBJ2-7; D gene uncertain. V gave up 0 bases and J gave up 4 bases, with 5 bases separating them. The length of the CDR3 is 12 residues. Looked up from germline, CDR1 is SGHDT and CDR2 is YYEEEE. The CDR3 nucleotides read TGTGCCAGCAGCTTGGCTCGTTACGAGCAGTACTTC. Protein: CASSLARYEQYF.

V is TRBV6-1 and J is TRBJ2-5, with 7 bases that match TRBD1. The ends lost 7 bases at V and 5 bases at J; junction bases unmatched: 10. Germline lookup yields CDR1 MNHNS and CDR2 SASEGT. The CDR3 extends over 14 amino acids. Written as DNA, the CDR3 is TGTGCCAGCACCCGCAGTACGGACAGGGAGACCCAGTACTTC. Its translation is CASTRSTDRETQYF.

The rearrangement uses TRBV18 and TRBJ2-5; 9 bases are a match to TRBD2. This CDR3 has 14 residues. In germline, CDR1 is KGHSH, CDR2 LQKENI. Trimming at V came to 3 bases and at J to 4 bases, leaving 3 bases not matched to a gene. The chain's CDR3 is CASSPQLAGETQYF. The CDR3 DNA follows: TGTGCCAGCTCACCGCAACTAGCGGGAGAGACCCAGTACTTC.

The rearrangement uses TRBV7-9 and TRBJ1-1; a possible D gene is TRBD1 (5 bases). Germline CDR1 is SEHNR and CDR2 is FQNEAQ (reference sequence). V lost 0 bases, J lost 4 bases, and 9 bases lay in between. This CDR3 region has 14 residues. CDR3 protein: CASSLALTATEAFF. CDR3 bases: TGTGCCAGCAGCTTAGCGCTGACAGCCACTGAAGCTTTCTTT.

This clone was counted a single time. Other nucleotide sequences in the sample specify the same CDR3. This sequence joins TRBV2 and TRBJ1-1; 7 nucleotides line up with TRBD1. This CDR3 is 13 amino acids long. CDR1 is SNHLY, CDR2 FYNNEI, per germline. V trimming: 6 bases; J trimming: 0 bases; junction bases outside the gene matches: 1. The CDR3 here is CASRGQMNTEAFF. CDR3 in DNA: TGTGCCAGCAGGGGACAGATGAACACTGAAGCTTTCTTT. Variable domain in full (rest from reference TRBV2 and TRBJ1-1): EPEVTQTPSHQVTQMGQEVILRCVPISNHLYFYWYRQILGQKVEFLVSFYNNEISEKSEIFDDQFSVERPDGSNFTLKIRSTKLEDSAMYFCASRGQMNTEAFFGQGTRLTVV.

A single count supports this clone. V and J are TRBV10-3 and TRBJ2-5; TRBD1 is a possible D gene (5 bases). The assigned J gene may be wrong: the sequence end matches TRBJ2-7 better. CDR1 is ENHRY and CDR2 is SYGVKD in the germline V gene. The CDR3 covers 12 residues. Here the CDR3 reads CAISGDSYEQYF. The DNA of the CDR3 is TGTGCCATCAGTGGTGACAGTTACGAGCAGTACTTC.

DNA for the CDR3: TGTGCCAGCAGTGTAACAGGGTATTTTCATGGCTACACCTTC. Its translation: CASSVTGYFHGYTF. J is TRBJ1-2 and V is TRBV28, with D perhaps TRBD1 (6 bases). The V end was cut by 5 bases, the J end by 6 bases, with 16 bases between. Germline CDR1 MDHEN, CDR2 SYDVKM. The CDR3 runs 14 residues.

V is TRBV18 and J is TRBJ2-7; D possibly corresponds to TRBD2 (6 bases). CDR3 length: 14 amino acids. V lost 3 bases to trimming and J lost 3 bases, with 12 bases between them. Germline CDR1 reads KGHSH; CDR2 reads LQKENI. CDR3 DNA: TGTGCCAGCTCACCGCGCGGGACCTACTACGAGCAGTACTTC. It translates to CASSPRGTYYEQYF. Full variable domain (missing parts from reference TRBV18 and TRBJ2-7): NAGVMQNPRHLVRRRGQEARLRCSPMKGHSHVYWYRQLPEEGLKFMVYLQKENIIDESGMPKERFSAEFPKEGPSILRIQQVVRGDSAAYFCASSPRGTYYEQYFGPGTRLTVT.

The chain is built from TRBV28 and TRBJ2-7; 12 bases agree with TRBD2. J lost 2 bases, V lost 5 bases, and 13 bases had no gene match. The germline CDR1 and CDR2 sequences are MDHEN and SYDVKM. CDR3 length: 18 amino acids. The chain's CDR3 is CASSRGLAGQFPAYEQYF. DNA of the CDR3: TGTGCCAGCAGTCGAGGACTAGCGGGACAATTTCCTGCCTACGAGCAGTACTTC.

This chain connects TRBV5-1 to TRBJ2-7, with a tentative D call TRBD1 (5 bases). Germline-derived CDR1 and CDR2 are SGHRS and YFSETQ. The V and J ends lost 0 bases and 5 bases respectively, with 12 bases between them. The CDR3 runs to 14 residues. CDR3 DNA sequence: TGCGCCAGCAGCTTGGCTGGACAAATTGACGAGCAGTACTTC. This encodes CASSLAGQIDEQYF.

This sequence joins TRBV7-9 and TRBJ2-1, with 7 bases matching TRBD1. The trim removed 0 bases at V and 6 bases at J, leaving 11 bases unmatched. This CDR3 is built from 17 residues. Germline values: CDR1 SEHNR, CDR2 FQNEAQ (reference sequence). The DNA of the CDR3 is TGTGCCAGCAGCTTAGCGAAACTGACAGGGTTTGGCAATGAGCAGTTCTTC. This gives the protein CASSLAKLTGFGNEQFF.

For this clone: This sample also contains other DNA sequences that code for the same CDR3. The gene calls are TRBV15 and TRBJ2-2; 9 bases are shared with TRBD1. Germline V CDR1 and CDR2: LNHNV, YYDKDF (reference sequence). V shed 4 bases and J 5 bases; nucleotides not matched to a gene: 11. This CDR3 spans 17 amino acids. The CDR3, as DNA: TGTGCCACCAGCACTCTCCCCGGACAGGGGCGAACCGGGGAGCTGTTTTTT. Its protein product is CATSTLPGQGRTGELFF.

The chain combines TRBV19 with TRBJ2-5, with D perhaps matching TRBD1 (6 bases). The V end was cut by 4 bases, the J end by 1 base, with 10 bases between. Per germline, CDR1 LNHDA and CDR2 SQIVND (reference sequence). The CDR3 is 14 amino acids. The CDR3 region is CASSSRGTQETQYF. The CDR3 nucleotides are TGTGCCAGTAGTAGCAGGGGTACCCAAGAGACCCAGTACTTC.

The chain has TRBV9 and TRBJ2-2; TRBD2 matches at 9 bases. V was pared by 4 bases and J by 1 base, with 2 bases of the junction left unmatched. Germline CDR1 SGDLS, CDR2 YYNGEE. CDR3 length: 15 amino acids. The CDR3 DNA reads as TGTGCCAGCAGCACGACTAGCGGGAACACCGGGGAGCTGTTTTTT. This encodes CASSTTSGNTGELFF.

This chain joins TRBV6-6 and TRBJ1-6; 8 bases map to TRBD1. V was clipped by 0 bases and J by 7 bases; unmatched bases: 2. CDR1 is MNHNY and CDR2 is SVGAGI in the germline V gene (reference sequence). This CDR3 is 15 amino acids long. CDR3 amino acids: CASSYSGQENSPLHF. The CDR3 DNA reads TGTGCCAGCAGTTACTCGGGACAGGAGAATTCACCCCTCCACTTT.

CDR3 region: CASGRETQYF. The CDR3 nucleotides read TGTGCCAGCGGTCGGGAGACCCAGTACTTC. This chain connects TRBV5-4 to TRBJ2-5, with unresolved D. There are 10 residues in the CDR3. Trimming removed 7 bases at V and 5 bases at J, with 6 bases between. Germline-derived CDR1 and CDR2 are SGHNT and YYREEE (reference sequence).